The 20 T cell receptor beta chains presented below share a single source sample, sequenced in a study of cytomegalovirus exposure and HLA in healthy donors. PCR primers comprised 60 Vbeta and 13 Jbeta primers. The table came from immunoSEQ multiplex PCR; TCRdb's copy has only in-frame clones and leaves some out. The sample includes about 120,000 clones, approximately 81% of them seen just once. Material for sequencing was PBMCs. The receptor set was obtained from a man aged 18 to 29 in good health and CMV-seropositive.

The chain has TRBV19 and TRBJ2-3; D gene uncertain. Germline CDR1 LNHDA, CDR2 SQIVND (reference sequence). Trimming left V 4 bases short and J 6 bases short, with 11 bases between. The CDR3 is 13 residues long. The CDR3 spells CASSTTPGDTQYF. Written as DNA, the CDR3 is TGTGCCAGTAGTACAACCCCCGGGGATACGCAGTATTTT. Full variable domain (missing parts from reference TRBV19 and TRBJ2-3): DGGITQSPKYLFRKEGQNVTLSCEQNLNHDAMYWYRQDPGQGLRLIYYSQIVNDFQKGDIAEGYSVSREKKESFPLTVTSAQKNPTAFYLCASSTTPGDTQYFGPGTRLTVL.

The gene calls are TRBV4-2 and TRBJ1-2, with D possibly being TRBD1 (5 bases). CDR1 is LGHNA and CDR2 is YNFKEQ in the germline V gene. The CDR3 has 14 amino acids. Trimming pared 3 bases from V and 4 bases from J, leaving 12 bases between. CDR3: CASSHLRGSYGYTF. The CDR3 DNA sequence: TGTGCCAGCAGCCACCTTAGGGGTAGCTATGGCTACACCTTC.

The count of this clone is one. This chain joins TRBV25-1 and TRBJ2-2; 9 nucleotides align to TRBD1. This CDR3 contains 15 residues. V lost 6 bases to trimming and J lost 6 bases; unmatched junction nucleotides: 8. In germline, CDR1 is MGHDK, CDR2 SYGVNS. The CDR3 spells CASSTGGAGAGELFF. DNA of the CDR3: TGTGCCAGCAGCACAGGGGGCGCGGGGGCCGGGGAGCTGTTTTTT.

The V and J genes are TRBV2 and TRBJ2-5, with 15 bases lining up with TRBD2. The germline CDR1 and CDR2 sequences are SNHLY and FYNNEI. The CDR3 length is 23 residues. The trim removed 3 bases at V and 4 bases at J, leaving 24 bases unmatched. The CDR3 DNA reads as TGTGCCAGCAGTGATGATTCCAGTCTCCAGGGACTAGCGGGGGGAGAATCTGGAGAGACCCAGTACTTC. Translation: CASSDDSSLQGLAGGESGETQYF.

This chain links TRBV4-1 with TRBJ2-2; TRBD2 aligns across 7 bases. V was clipped by 1 base and J by 5 bases; unmatched bases: 7. The CDR3 contains 16 residues. Germline loops: CDR1 MGHRA, CDR2 YSYEKL. Written as DNA, the CDR3 is TGCGCCAGCAGCCAAGTCACGGGAGGATATACCGGGGAGCTGTTTTTT. Translated: CASSQVTGGYTGELFF.

The V call is TRBV9, the J call TRBJ2-1; D might be TRBD2 (6 bases). In germline, CDR1 is SGDLS, CDR2 YYNGEE. The CDR3 covers 13 residues. V was pared by 6 bases and J by 9 bases, with 16 bases between. CDR3 amino acids: CASTGTSQGEQFF. CDR3 DNA: TGTGCCAGCACAGGCACTAGCCAGGGTGAGCAGTTCTTC. The full variable domain, with the rest looked up from reference TRBV9 and TRBJ2-1, is DSGVTQTPKHLITATGQRVTLRCSPRSGDLSVYWYQQSLDQGLQFLIQYYNGEERAKGNILERFSAQQFPDLHSELNLSSLELGDSALYFCASTGTSQGEQFFGPGTRLTVL.

The chain employs TRBV7-6 and TRBJ2-4; tentative D call: TRBD1 (5 bases). Trimming stripped 3 bases from V and 9 bases from J, with 12 bases between. This CDR3 has 13 amino acids. Germline V gene sequence: CDR1 SGHVS, CDR2 FNYEAQ. This chain's CDR3 is CASSFGSQGIQYF. CDR3 sequence (DNA): TGTGCCAGCAGCTTTGGTAGTCAGGGCATTCAGTACTTC.

This chain uses TRBV7-2 with TRBJ2-7, with D maybe TRBD1 (5 bases). The V gene lost 5 bases and the J gene lost 1 base, with 9 bases spanning the gap. Looked up from germline, CDR1 is SGHTA and CDR2 is FQGNSA. The CDR3 covers 13 residues. Here the CDR3 reads CASSGRVSYEQYF. As DNA, the CDR3 is TGTGCCAGCAGCGGCAGGGTTTCCTACGAGCAGTACTTC.

CDR3 DNA: TGTGCCAGCAGCTTAGGGGGGGAGAGCGTGACCCAGTACTTC. Its translation: CASSLGGESVTQYF. This sequence joins TRBV7-2 and TRBJ2-5, with D perhaps matching TRBD2 (6 bases). This CDR3 contains 14 residues. Germline V CDR1 and CDR2: SGHTA, FQGNSA. V lost 1 base and J lost 7, with 13 bases in between.

J is TRBJ2-1 and V is TRBV19; D remains ambiguous. Germline V lookup: CDR1 LNHDA, CDR2 SQIVND (reference sequence). CDR3 size: 13 residues. V was cut by 3 bases and J by 5 bases, with 8 bases left in between. Here the CDR3 reads CASSIYHNNEQFF. The CDR3 DNA is TGTGCCAGTAGTATTTACCACAACAATGAGCAGTTCTTC. The full variable domain, with the rest looked up from reference TRBV19 and TRBJ2-1, is DGGITQSPKYLFRKEGQNVTLSCEQNLNHDAMYWYRQDPGQGLRLIYYSQIVNDFQKGDIAEGYSVSREKKESFPLTVTSAQKNPTAFYLCASSIYHNNEQFFGPGTRLTVL.

The chain has TRBV28 and TRBJ2-2; D remains unclear. V shed 2 bases and J shed 4 bases, with 11 bases lying between them. CDR3 length equals 15 residues. Germline V gives CDR1 MDHEN, CDR2 SYDVKM. CDR3 sequence reads: CASSLQMRSTGELFF. The CDR3 DNA reads as TGTGCCAGCAGTTTACAAATGAGGAGCACCGGGGAGCTGTTTTTT. The full variable domain, in which reference TRBV28 and TRBJ2-2 provide the parts outside the CDR3, is DVKVTQSSRYLVKRTGEKVFLECVQDMDHENMFWYRQDPGLGLRLIYFSYDVKMKEKGDIPEGYSVSREKKERFSLILESASTNQTSMYLCASSLQMRSTGELFFGEGSRLTVL.

V is TRBV4-1 and J is TRBJ2-2; 8 bases line up with TRBD1. Trimming took 2 bases from V and 7 from J; bases not matched to a gene: 6. Germline V gene sequence: CDR1 MGHRA, CDR2 YSYEKL. The CDR3 is made up of 15 amino acids. In DNA, the CDR3 is TGCGCCAGCAGCCAACTGGACAGGGCGATCGGGGAGCTGTTTTTT. Amino acids: CASSQLDRAIGELFF.

This chain connects TRBV5-1 to TRBJ2-1; 7 positions agree with TRBD1. Germline CDR1 SGHRS, CDR2 YFSETQ. V was pared by 0 bases and J by 7 bases, with 4 bases of the junction left unmatched. CDR3 length: 14 amino acids. The CDR3 DNA follows: TGCGCCAGCAGCTTGGCCAGGGGGAAGAATGAGCAGTTCTTC. It translates to CASSLARGKNEQFF.

The V gene is TRBV15, the J gene TRBJ1-5; 12 positions match TRBD1. The CDR3 extends over 15 amino acids. Germline V gene sequence: CDR1 LNHNV, CDR2 YYDKDF (reference sequence). The trim removed 4 bases at V and 6 bases at J, leaving 4 bases unmatched. The CDR3 region is CATSTGTGGFQPQHF. CDR3 DNA sequence: TGTGCCACCAGCACCGGGACAGGGGGCTTTCAGCCCCAGCATTTT.

V usage is TRBV5-4 and J usage is TRBJ1-2, with 8 bases lining up with TRBD1. V lost 0 bases, J lost 1 base, and 8 bases stayed unmatched. Germline CDR1 reads SGHNT; CDR2 reads YYREEE (reference sequence). The CDR3 extends over 17 amino acids. The CDR3: CASSLGFGTGNNYGYTF. The CDR3 coding sequence is TGTGCCAGCAGCTTGGGTTTTGGGACAGGAAATAACTATGGCTACACCTTC. Complete variable domain (other parts from reference TRBV5-4 and TRBJ1-2): ETGVTQSPTHLIKTRGQQVTLRCSSQSGHNTVSWYQQALGQGPQFIFQYYREEENGRGNFPPRFSGLQFPNYSSELNVNALELDDSALYLCASSLGFGTGNNYGYTFGSGTRLTVV.

This chain joins TRBV11-2 and TRBJ1-2, with D unresolved. The germline V gene encodes CDR1 SGHAT and CDR2 FQNNGV. Trimming took off 1 base at V and 3 bases at J, with 12 bases between the two ends. The CDR3 runs to 15 residues. The CDR3 coding sequence is TGTGCCAGCAGCTTAGCTCCGGGTTCTGACTATGGCTACACCTTC. It encodes CASSLAPGSDYGYTF. Filled out from reference TRBV11-2 and TRBJ1-2, the complete variable domain reads EAGVAQSPRYKIIEKRQSVAFWCNPISGHATLYWYQQILGQGPKLLIQFQNNGVVDDSQLPKDRFSAERLKGVDSTLKIQPAKLEDSAVYLCASSLAPGSDYGYTFGSGTRLTVV.

The chain joins TRBV5-5 to TRBJ2-2, with D maybe TRBD2 (5 bases). V was trimmed by 1 base and J by 0 bases, leaving 10 bases between them. This CDR3 has 16 amino acids. Germline values: CDR1 SGHKS, CDR2 YYEKEE (reference sequence). CDR3 nucleotides: TGTGCCAGCAGCTTGATAGCGACCCCGAACACCGGGGAGCTGTTTTTT. Amino acids: CASSLIATPNTGELFF.

This clone rates as medium-sized. The chain is built from TRBV25-1 and TRBJ1-3; possibly TRBD1 for D (5 bases). V lost 4 bases, J lost 4 bases, and 11 bases lay in between. The germline CDR1 and CDR2 sequences are MGHDK and SYGVNS. The CDR3 runs 14 residues. The CDR3, as DNA: TGTGCCAGCAGTGTAGCGGGGCAAGGAAACACCATATATTTT. Translating gives CASSVAGQGNTIYF.

This clone was found a few times. The chain couples TRBV27 to TRBJ2-7; 13 positions agree with TRBD2. The CDR3 contains 16 residues. Per germline, CDR1 MNHEY and CDR2 SMNVEV (reference sequence). V lost 3 bases to trimming and J lost 12 bases; unmatched junction nucleotides: 14. For the CDR3, the DNA is TGTGCCAGCAGTTTTACGGGTAGACTAGCGGGAGGCCCTCTGTACTTC. Amino acid sequence: CASSFTGRLAGGPLYF.

The V call is TRBV19, the J call TRBJ1-1, with 7 bases aligning to TRBD1. The V gene end was trimmed by 9 bases and the J gene end by 9 bases; junction bases not matched to a gene: 7. The length of the CDR3 is 11 residues. Germline V lookup: CDR1 LNHDA, CDR2 SQIVND (reference sequence). CDR3 sequence (DNA): TGTGCCAGCACCACAGGGGATCAAGCTTTCTTT. Residues: CASTTGDQAFF.